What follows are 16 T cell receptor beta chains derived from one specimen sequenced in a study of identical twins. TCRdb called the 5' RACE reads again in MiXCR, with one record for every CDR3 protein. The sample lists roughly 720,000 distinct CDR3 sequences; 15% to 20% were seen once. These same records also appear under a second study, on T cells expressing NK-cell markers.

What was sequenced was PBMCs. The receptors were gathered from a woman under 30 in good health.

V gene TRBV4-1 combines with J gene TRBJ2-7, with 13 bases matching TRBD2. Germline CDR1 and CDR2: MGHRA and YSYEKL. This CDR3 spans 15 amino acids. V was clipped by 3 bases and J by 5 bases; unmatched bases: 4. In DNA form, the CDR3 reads TGCGCCAGCAGCCAGGCCGGACTAGCGGGGGACGAGCAGTACTTC. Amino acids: CASSQAGLAGDEQYF.

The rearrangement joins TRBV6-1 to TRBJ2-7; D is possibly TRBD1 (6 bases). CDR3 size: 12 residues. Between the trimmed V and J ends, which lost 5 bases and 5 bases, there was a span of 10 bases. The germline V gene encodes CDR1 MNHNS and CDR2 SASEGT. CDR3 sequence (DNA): TGTGCCAGCAGTACAGGGAGCCACGAGCAGTACTTC. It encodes CASSTGSHEQYF.

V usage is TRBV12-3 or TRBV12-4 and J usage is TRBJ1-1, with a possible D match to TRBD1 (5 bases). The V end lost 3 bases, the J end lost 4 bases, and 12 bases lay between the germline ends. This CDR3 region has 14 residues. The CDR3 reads CASSLGWGSTEAFF. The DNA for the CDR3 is TGTGCCAGCAGTTTGGGATGGGGGAGCACTGAAGCTTTCTTT.

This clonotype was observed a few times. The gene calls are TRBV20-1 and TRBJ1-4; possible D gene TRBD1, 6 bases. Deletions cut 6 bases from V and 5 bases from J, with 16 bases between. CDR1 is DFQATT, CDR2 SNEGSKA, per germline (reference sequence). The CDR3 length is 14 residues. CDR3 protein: CSATPGHQNEKLFF. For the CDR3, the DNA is TGCAGTGCAACTCCGGGACATCAAAATGAAAAACTGTTTTTT.

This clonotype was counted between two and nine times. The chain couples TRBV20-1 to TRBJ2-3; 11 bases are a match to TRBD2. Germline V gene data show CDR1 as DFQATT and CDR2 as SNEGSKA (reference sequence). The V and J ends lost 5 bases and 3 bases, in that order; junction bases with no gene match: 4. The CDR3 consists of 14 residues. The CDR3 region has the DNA TGCAGTGCTCATACTAGCGGGAGAACAGATACGCAGTATTTT. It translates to CSAHTSGRTDTQYF.

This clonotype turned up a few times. CDR3 amino acids: CASSWDGWRQFF. CDR3 in DNA: TGTGCCAGCAGCTGGGACGGCTGGCGGCAGTTCTTC. The chain combines TRBV7-2 with TRBJ2-1, with D perhaps matching TRBD1 or TRBD2 (5 bases each). This CDR3 is 12 amino acids long. V lost 4 bases to trimming and J lost 12 bases, with 13 bases between them. Per the germline V gene, CDR1 is SGHTA and CDR2 is FQGNSA.

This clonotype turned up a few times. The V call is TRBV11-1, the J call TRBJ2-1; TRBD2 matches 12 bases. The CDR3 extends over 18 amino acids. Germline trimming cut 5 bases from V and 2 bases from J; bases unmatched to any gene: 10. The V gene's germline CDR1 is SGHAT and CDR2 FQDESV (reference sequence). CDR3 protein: CASSRRGRLAGAYNEQFF. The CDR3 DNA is TGTGCCAGCAGCCGGAGAGGGCGACTAGCGGGGGCCTACAATGAGCAGTTCTTC.

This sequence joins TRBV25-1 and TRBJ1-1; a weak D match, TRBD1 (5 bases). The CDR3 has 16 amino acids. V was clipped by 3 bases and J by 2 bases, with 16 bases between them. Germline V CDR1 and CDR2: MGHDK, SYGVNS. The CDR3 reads CASSDYPGGSNTEAFF. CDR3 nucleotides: TGTGCCAGCAGTGACTATCCGGGGGGATCAAACACTGAAGCTTTCTTT.

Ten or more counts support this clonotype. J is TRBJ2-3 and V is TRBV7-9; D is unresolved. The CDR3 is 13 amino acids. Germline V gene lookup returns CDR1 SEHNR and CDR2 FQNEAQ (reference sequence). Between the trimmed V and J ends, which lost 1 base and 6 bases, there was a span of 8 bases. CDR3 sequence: CASSLGSGDTQYF. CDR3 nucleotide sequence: TGTGCCAGCAGCTTAGGGTCCGGGGATACGCAGTATTTT.

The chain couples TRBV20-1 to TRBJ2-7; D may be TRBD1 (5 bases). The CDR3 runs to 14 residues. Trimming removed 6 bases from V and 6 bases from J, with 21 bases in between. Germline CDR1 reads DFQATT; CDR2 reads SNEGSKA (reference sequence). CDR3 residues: CSATGRHSAVEQYF. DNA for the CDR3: TGCAGTGCAACAGGCCGGCACAGCGCGGTCGAGCAGTACTTC.

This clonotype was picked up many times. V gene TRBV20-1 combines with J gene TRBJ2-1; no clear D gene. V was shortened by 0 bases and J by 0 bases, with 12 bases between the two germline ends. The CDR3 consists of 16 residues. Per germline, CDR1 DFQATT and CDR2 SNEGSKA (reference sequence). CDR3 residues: CSARDGTAASYNEQFF. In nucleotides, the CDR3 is TGCAGTGCTAGAGATGGTACCGCGGCCTCCTACAATGAGCAGTTCTTC.

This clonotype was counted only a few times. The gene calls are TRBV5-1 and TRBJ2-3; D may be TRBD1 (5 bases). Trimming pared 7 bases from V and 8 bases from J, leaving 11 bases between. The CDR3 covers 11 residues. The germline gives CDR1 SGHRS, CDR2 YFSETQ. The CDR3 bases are TGCGCCAGCTACGACAGCTTTACGCAGTATTTT. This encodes CASYDSFTQYF.

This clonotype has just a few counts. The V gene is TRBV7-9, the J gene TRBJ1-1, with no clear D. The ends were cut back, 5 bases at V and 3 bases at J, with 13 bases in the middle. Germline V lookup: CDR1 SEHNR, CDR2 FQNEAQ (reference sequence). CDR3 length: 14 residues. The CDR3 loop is CASSQPELDTEAFF. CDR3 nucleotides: TGTGCCAGCAGCCAACCGGAGTTGGACACTGAAGCTTTCTTT.

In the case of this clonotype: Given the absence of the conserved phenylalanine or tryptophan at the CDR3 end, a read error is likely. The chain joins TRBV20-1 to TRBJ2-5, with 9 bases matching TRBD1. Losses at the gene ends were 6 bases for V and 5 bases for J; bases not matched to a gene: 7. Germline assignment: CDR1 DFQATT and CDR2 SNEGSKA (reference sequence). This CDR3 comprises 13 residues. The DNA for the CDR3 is TGCAGTGCCAGCACAGGGGGCGGGGAGACCCAGTACCTC. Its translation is CSASTGGGETQYL.

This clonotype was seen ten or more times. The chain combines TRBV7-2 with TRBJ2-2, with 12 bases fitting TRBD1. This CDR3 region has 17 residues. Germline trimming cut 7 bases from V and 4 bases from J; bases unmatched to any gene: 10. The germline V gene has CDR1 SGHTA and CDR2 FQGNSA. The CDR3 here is CASNRDRGRMGTGELFF. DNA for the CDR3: TGTGCCAGCAACAGGGACAGGGGGCGGATGGGCACCGGGGAGCTGTTTTTT.

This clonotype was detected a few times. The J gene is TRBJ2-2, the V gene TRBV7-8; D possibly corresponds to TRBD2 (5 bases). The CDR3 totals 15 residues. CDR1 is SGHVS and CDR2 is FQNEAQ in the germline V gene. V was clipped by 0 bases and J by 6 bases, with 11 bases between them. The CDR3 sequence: CASSLASLAAGELFF. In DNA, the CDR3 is TGTGCCAGCAGCTTAGCGTCGCTAGCTGCCGGGGAGCTGTTTTTT. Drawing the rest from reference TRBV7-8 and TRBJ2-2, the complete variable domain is GAGVSQSPRYKVAKRGQDVALRCDPISGHVSLFWYQQALGQGPEFLTYFQNEAQLDKSGLPSDRFFAERPEGSVSTLKIQRTQQEDSAVYLCASSLASLAAGELFFGEGSRLTVL.